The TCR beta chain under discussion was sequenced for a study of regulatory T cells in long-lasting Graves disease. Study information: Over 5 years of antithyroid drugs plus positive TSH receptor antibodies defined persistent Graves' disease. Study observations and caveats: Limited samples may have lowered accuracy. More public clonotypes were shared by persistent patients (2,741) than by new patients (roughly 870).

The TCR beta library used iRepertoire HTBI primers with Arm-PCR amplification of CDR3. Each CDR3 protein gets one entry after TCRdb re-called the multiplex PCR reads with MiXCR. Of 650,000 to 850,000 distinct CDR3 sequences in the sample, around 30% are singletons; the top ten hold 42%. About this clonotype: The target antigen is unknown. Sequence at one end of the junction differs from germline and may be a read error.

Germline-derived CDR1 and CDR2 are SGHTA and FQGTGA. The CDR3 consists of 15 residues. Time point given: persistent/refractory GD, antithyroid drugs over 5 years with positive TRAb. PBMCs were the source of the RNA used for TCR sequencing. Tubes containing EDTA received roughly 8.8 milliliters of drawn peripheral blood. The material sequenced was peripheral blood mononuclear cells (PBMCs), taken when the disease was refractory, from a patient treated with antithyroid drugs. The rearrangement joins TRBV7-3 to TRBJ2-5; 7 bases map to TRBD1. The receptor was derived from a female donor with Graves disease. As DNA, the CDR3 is TGTGCCAGCAGCCTAACAGGGGCGAGGGAAGAGACCCAGTACTTC. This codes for CASSLTGAREETQYF. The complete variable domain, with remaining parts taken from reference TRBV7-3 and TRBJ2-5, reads GAGVSQTPSNKVTEKGKYVELRCDPISGHTALYWYRQSLGQGPEFLIYFQGTGAADDSGLPNDRFFAVRPEGSVSTLKIQRTERGDSAVYLCASSLTGAREETQYFGPGTRLLVL.